One and the same sample provided the 32 T cell receptor beta chains below, sequenced in a study of technical replicates of blood from several donors. Using immunoSEQ multiplex PCR, the repertoire was profiled, and TCRdb retains in-frame clones only, with some absent. The data show about 100,000 clones, 90% to 97% seen once. The sequencing input was T cells isolated from PBMCs. The origin of the receptors is a human donor in good health.

The rearrangement uses TRBV6-6 and TRBJ2-7, with D perhaps TRBD1 (6 bases). The V gene lost 6 bases and the J gene lost 4 bases, with 13 bases spanning the gap. The CDR3 is made up of 13 amino acids. CDR1 is MNHNY and CDR2 is SVGAGI in the germline V gene (reference sequence). The CDR3 loop reads CASRLGQPYEQYF. For the CDR3, the DNA is TGTGCCAGCAGACTTGGACAGCCTTACGAGCAGTACTTC.

The chain combines TRBV10-1 with TRBJ2-7; 9 nucleotides align to TRBD1. Trimming cost V 6 bases and J 6 bases; bases outside gene matches: 9. This CDR3 has 14 residues. In germline, CDR1 is WNHNN, CDR2 SYGVQD (reference sequence). The CDR3 loop is CASSGAGQGTEQYF. The CDR3 nucleotides are TGCGCCAGCAGCGGAGCGGGACAGGGCACCGAGCAGTACTTC.

This clone was found once. This chain joins TRBV4-1 and TRBJ2-1; D is uncertain. Germline-derived CDR1 and CDR2 are MGHRA and YSYEKL. The CDR3 has 12 residues. The V end lost 0 bases, the J end lost 9 bases, and 6 bases lay between the germline ends. The CDR3 nucleotides are TGCGCCAGCAGCCAAGATAATCTTGAGCAGTTCTTC. Its protein is CASSQDNLEQFF.

The chain couples TRBV30 to TRBJ2-5, with D possibly matching TRBD2 (6 bases). CDR3 length equals 13 residues. V shed 4 bases and J shed 5 bases, with 14 bases lying between them. Germline assignment: CDR1 GTSNPN and CDR2 SVGIG (reference sequence). The CDR3 spells CAWTGAWGETQYF. In nucleotides, the CDR3 is TGTGCCTGGACGGGAGCGTGGGGGGAGACCCAGTACTTC.

The genes are TRBV10-1 and TRBJ1-5; tentatively, D is TRBD1 (5 bases). The CDR3 runs to 13 residues. V was shortened by 3 bases and J by 7 bases, with 10 bases between the two germline ends. Germline loops: CDR1 WNHNN, CDR2 SYGVQD (reference sequence). The CDR3: CASSERGGQPQHF. The CDR3, as DNA: TGCGCCAGCAGTGAAAGGGGTGGCCAGCCCCAGCATTTT.

The chain carries TRBV28 and TRBJ1-3; 7 bases are a match to TRBD1. The CDR3 spans 15 residues. Trimming cost V 6 bases and J 0 bases; bases outside gene matches: 5. CDR1 is MDHEN, CDR2 SYDVKM, per germline. The CDR3, as DNA: TGTGCCAGCAGCCCCGACAGGGACTCTGGAAACACCATATATTTT. As protein: CASSPDRDSGNTIYF.

This sequence joins TRBV11-2 and TRBJ2-2; D ambiguous. This CDR3 is 13 amino acids long. Germline CDR1 is SGHAT and CDR2 is FQNNGV. V was cut by 5 bases and J by 4 bases, with 8 bases left in between. DNA for the CDR3: TGTGCCAGCAGCCGCTACGCCACCGGGGAGCTGTTTTTT. Translation gives CASSRYATGELFF.

The gene calls are TRBV27 and TRBJ2-1; TRBD2 aligns across 9 bases. CDR1 is MNHEY, CDR2 SMNVEV, per germline (reference sequence). CDR3 length equals 14 residues. V gave up 3 bases and J gave up 7 bases; unmatched junction bases: 4. The CDR3 is CASSLGTSLNEQFF. Written as DNA, the CDR3 is TGTGCCAGCAGTTTGGGGACTAGCTTGAATGAGCAGTTCTTC.

The gene calls are TRBV11-2 and TRBJ2-3, with TRBD2 matching 8 bases. CDR3 length: 19 amino acids. The germline V gene encodes CDR1 SGHAT and CDR2 FQNNGV. The junction had 12 bases not matched to a gene; V was cut back by 1 base and J by 0 bases. The CDR3 loop is CASSLGGVAGFTSTDTQYF. The CDR3 coding sequence is TGTGCCAGCAGCTTAGGCGGGGTAGCGGGGTTTACTAGCACAGATACGCAGTATTTT. The full variable domain, with the rest looked up from reference TRBV11-2 and TRBJ2-3, is EAGVAQSPRYKIIEKRQSVAFWCNPISGHATLYWYQQILGQGPKLLIQFQNNGVVDDSQLPKDRFSAERLKGVDSTLKIQPAKLEDSAVYLCASSLGGVAGFTSTDTQYFGPGTRLTVL.

This chain joins TRBV30 and TRBJ2-6; TRBD1 agrees at 8 bases. Looked up from germline, CDR1 is GTSNPN and CDR2 is SVGIG (reference sequence). The CDR3 loop spans 16 amino acids. With 3 bases clipped from V and 5 bases from J, the junction kept 9 bases outside the gene matches. The CDR3 DNA reads as TGTGCCTGGAGCAGAGTTGACAGGGGATGGGCCAACGTCCTGACTTTC. Residues: CAWSRVDRGWANVLTF.

J is TRBJ2-1 and V is TRBV27; possible D gene TRBD1, 6 bases. There are 15 residues in the CDR3. CDR1 and CDR2 (germline): MNHEY, SMNVEV (reference sequence). V was pared by 5 bases and J by 3 bases, with 14 bases between. In DNA form, the CDR3 reads TGTGCCAGCAGTCCTGGGACATCCCACTACAATGAGCAGTTCTTC. Translation gives CASSPGTSHYNEQFF.

The J gene is TRBJ2-1, the V gene TRBV29-1; D might be TRBD1 (6 bases). With 7 bases removed from V and 13 bases from J, the gap between germline ends came to 14 bases. This CDR3 comprises 10 residues. Germline-derived CDR1 and CDR2 are SQVTM and ANQGSEA. As DNA, the CDR3 is TGCAGCGCCGCGTGGGGGCGTCAGTTCTTC. The encoded protein is CSAAWGRQFF.

This clone was seen just once. Sequence at one end of the junction differs from germline and may be a read error. The chain carries TRBV9 and TRBJ1-6, with 8 bases that match TRBD1. Germline CDR1 reads SGDLS; CDR2 reads YYNGEE. The CDR3 runs 15 residues. The CDR3 DNA reads TGTGCCAGCAGCCCCCGGACAGGGCCTAATTCATCCCTCCACTTT. This translates into CASSPRTGPNSSLHF.

A few counts support this clone. The chain couples TRBV28 to TRBJ2-1; 12 bases are a match to TRBD2. The CDR3 extends over 15 amino acids. In germline, CDR1 is MDHEN, CDR2 SYDVKM. J gave up 7 bases and V 5 bases, and 6 bases lay outside the gene matches. The CDR3 region has the DNA TGTGCCAGCAGTCCGACTAGCGGGAGTGTAAATGAGCAGTTCTTC. Its translation: CASSPTSGSVNEQFF.

The V call is TRBV27, the J call TRBJ1-3; a possible D gene is TRBD1 (5 bases). Germline V gives CDR1 MNHEY, CDR2 SMNVEV (reference sequence). The CDR3 spans 15 residues. Trimming took off 2 bases at V and 5 bases at J, with 13 bases between the two ends. CDR3 sequence reads: CASSLGSGGRNTIYF. CDR3 nucleotides: TGTGCCAGCAGTTTAGGCTCGGGGGGAAGAAACACCATATATTTT.

This sequence joins TRBV10-1 and TRBJ2-4; D gene uncertain. Per germline, CDR1 WNHNN and CDR2 SYGVQD (reference sequence). The V and J ends lost 3 bases and 2 bases respectively, with 8 bases between them. This CDR3 is 14 amino acids long. CDR3 DNA sequence: TGCGCCAGCAGTGAATCAATTTCCAAAAACATTCAGTACTTC. Amino acid sequence: CASSESISKNIQYF.

The V gene is TRBV19, the J gene TRBJ2-5, with TRBD1 matching 12 bases. The CDR3 loop spans 17 amino acids. V shed 3 bases and J 4 bases; nucleotides not matched to a gene: 9. CDR1 is LNHDA and CDR2 is SQIVND in the germline V gene (reference sequence). CDR3 DNA sequence: TGTGCCAGTAGTATCCCCCGGGACAGGGGGCATGGAGAGACCCAGTACTTC. This codes for CASSIPRDRGHGETQYF.

The chain's CDR3 is CASSNRRGNEQFF. In DNA form, the CDR3 reads TGTGCCAGCAGCAACAGAAGGGGTAATGAGCAGTTCTTC. The V call is TRBV21-1, the J call TRBJ2-1; the table's TRBD1 call for D was not verified on the DNA. TRBV21-1 is reported as a pseudogene. The CDR3 loop spans 13 amino acids.

The chain uses TRBV18 and TRBJ2-7, with 8 bases matching TRBD1. The V gene end was trimmed by 3 bases and the J gene end by 3 bases; junction bases not matched to a gene: 10. This CDR3 comprises 16 residues. CDR1 is KGHSH and CDR2 is LQKENI in the germline V gene. CDR3 nucleotides: TGTGCCAGCTCACCGGGACAGGTGGAACAGGGCTACGAGCAGTACTTC. It is translated as CASSPGQVEQGYEQYF.

The rearrangement uses TRBV5-1 and TRBJ1-1; 8 nucleotides line up with TRBD1. CDR3 length: 16 residues. Germline trimming cut 2 bases from V and 2 bases from J; bases unmatched to any gene: 8. Germline V gives CDR1 SGHRS, CDR2 YFSETQ. CDR3 in DNA: TGCGCCAGCAGCTTACCCGAGACAGGGGTTAACACTGAAGCTTTCTTT. Its protein is CASSLPETGVNTEAFF.

The chain is built from TRBV7-3 and TRBJ2-3; no firm D call. V lost 5 bases and J 4 bases, leaving 7 bases between the germline ends. This CDR3 region has 12 residues. CDR1 SGHTA and CDR2 FQGTGA come from the germline V gene. The CDR3 bases are TGTGCCAGCAGCGCTACTCCAGATACGCAGTATTTT. Its protein is CASSATPDTQYF.

The gene calls are TRBV15 and TRBJ2-5; TRBD1 agrees at 7 bases. Trimming cost V 1 base and J 5 bases; bases outside gene matches: 1. Germline assignment: CDR1 LNHNV and CDR2 YYDKDF (reference sequence). This CDR3 has 13 amino acids. The CDR3 coding sequence is TGTGCCACCAGCAGAGTACAGGGGGAGACCCAGTACTTC. Its protein is CATSRVQGETQYF.

This chain uses TRBV5-1 with TRBJ1-2, with TRBD1 matching 8 bases. J lost 10 bases, V lost 4 bases, and 12 bases had no gene match. Looked up from germline, CDR1 is SGHRS and CDR2 is YFSETQ. The CDR3 loop spans 14 amino acids. DNA of the CDR3: TGCGCCAGCAGCAACAACCGACAGGGGCCCTACTACACCTTC. As protein: CASSNNRQGPYYTF.

The chain joins TRBV5-1 to TRBJ2-7; TRBD2 matches at 14 bases. CDR1 and CDR2 (germline): SGHRS, YFSETQ. This CDR3 region has 16 residues. J was trimmed by 2 bases and V by 0 bases; bases with no gene match: 1. CDR3 sequence: CASSLATSGGAYEQYF. CDR3 sequence (DNA): TGCGCCAGCAGCTTGGCGACTAGCGGGGGGGCCTACGAGCAGTACTTC.

The chain is built from TRBV5-1 and TRBJ2-7; D may be TRBD1 (5 bases). The germline CDR1 and CDR2 sequences are SGHRS and YFSETQ. V shed 0 bases and J shed 3 bases, with 10 bases lying between them. This CDR3 spans 14 amino acids. The CDR3 loop reads CASSLAGRVYEQYF. The CDR3 nucleotides read TGCGCCAGCAGCTTGGCGGGCAGGGTCTACGAGCAGTACTTC.

A single count supports this clone. V usage is TRBV5-6 and J usage is TRBJ2-5; 11 bases match TRBD2. This CDR3 is built from 16 residues. Losses at the gene ends were 0 bases for V and 0 bases for J; bases not matched to a gene: 1. Germline CDR1 SGHDT, CDR2 YYEEEE. The CDR3 nucleotides read TGTGCCAGCAGCTTGGAACTAGCGGGGGACCAAGAGACCCAGTACTTC. It translates to CASSLELAGDQETQYF.

The chain joins TRBV4-1 to TRBJ2-7, with a possible D match to TRBD1 (5 bases). Germline V gene lookup returns CDR1 MGHRA and CDR2 YSYEKL. V dropped 8 bases and J dropped 2 bases, with 13 bases sitting between them. CDR3 length: 13 residues. The chain's CDR3 is CASSIQATYEQYF. The CDR3 nucleotides read TGCGCCAGCTCGATACAGGCAACCTACGAGCAGTACTTC.

The V and J genes are TRBV7-9 and TRBJ2-3; D might be TRBD1 (5 bases). V gave up 11 bases and J gave up 2 bases, with 14 bases separating them. The length of the CDR3 is 13 residues. Germline V gene data show CDR1 as SEHNR and CDR2 as FQNEAQ (reference sequence). The CDR3 loop is CAGEQASTDTQYF. The CDR3 nucleotides read TGTGCCGGAGAACAGGCGTCCACAGATACGCAGTATTTT.

J is TRBJ2-7 and V is TRBV6-6, with 8 bases lining up with TRBD1. Germline lookup yields CDR1 MNHNY and CDR2 SVGAGI (reference sequence). The length of the CDR3 is 13 residues. Germline trimming cut 6 bases from V and 6 bases from J; bases unmatched to any gene: 7. The CDR3 region has the DNA TGTGCCAGCAGAAGCGGACAGGGAGTCGAGCAGTACTTC. This gives the protein CASRSGQGVEQYF.

This chain joins TRBV6-1 and TRBJ2-7; TRBD2 agrees at 7 bases. This CDR3 is 14 amino acids long. Germline loops: CDR1 MNHNS, CDR2 SASEGT. The J segment lost 2 bases and the V segment lost 6 bases, leaving 7 bases of the junction unmatched. The CDR3 coding sequence is TGTGCCAGCAGGGGGGGGACTAATCCCTACGAGCAGTACTTC. Amino acids: CASRGGTNPYEQYF.

This chain links TRBV11-3 with TRBJ2-3; D unresolved. Per germline, CDR1 SGHNT and CDR2 YENEEA. The CDR3 is 15 residues long. V was cut by 5 bases and J by 0 bases, with 12 bases left in between. The CDR3 nucleotides read TGTGCCAGCAGCGACGGAGCTATTAGCACAGATACGCAGTATTTT. Its translation: CASSDGAISTDTQYF.

DNA for the CDR3: TGTGCCAGCAGTTCCATCTACGAGCAGTACTTC. It yields the protein CASSSIYEQYF. The rearrangement joins TRBV6-5 to TRBJ2-7; D is unclear. CDR1 is MNHEY, CDR2 SVGAGI, per germline. V was clipped by 4 bases and J by 3 bases, with 4 bases between them. There are 11 residues in the CDR3.